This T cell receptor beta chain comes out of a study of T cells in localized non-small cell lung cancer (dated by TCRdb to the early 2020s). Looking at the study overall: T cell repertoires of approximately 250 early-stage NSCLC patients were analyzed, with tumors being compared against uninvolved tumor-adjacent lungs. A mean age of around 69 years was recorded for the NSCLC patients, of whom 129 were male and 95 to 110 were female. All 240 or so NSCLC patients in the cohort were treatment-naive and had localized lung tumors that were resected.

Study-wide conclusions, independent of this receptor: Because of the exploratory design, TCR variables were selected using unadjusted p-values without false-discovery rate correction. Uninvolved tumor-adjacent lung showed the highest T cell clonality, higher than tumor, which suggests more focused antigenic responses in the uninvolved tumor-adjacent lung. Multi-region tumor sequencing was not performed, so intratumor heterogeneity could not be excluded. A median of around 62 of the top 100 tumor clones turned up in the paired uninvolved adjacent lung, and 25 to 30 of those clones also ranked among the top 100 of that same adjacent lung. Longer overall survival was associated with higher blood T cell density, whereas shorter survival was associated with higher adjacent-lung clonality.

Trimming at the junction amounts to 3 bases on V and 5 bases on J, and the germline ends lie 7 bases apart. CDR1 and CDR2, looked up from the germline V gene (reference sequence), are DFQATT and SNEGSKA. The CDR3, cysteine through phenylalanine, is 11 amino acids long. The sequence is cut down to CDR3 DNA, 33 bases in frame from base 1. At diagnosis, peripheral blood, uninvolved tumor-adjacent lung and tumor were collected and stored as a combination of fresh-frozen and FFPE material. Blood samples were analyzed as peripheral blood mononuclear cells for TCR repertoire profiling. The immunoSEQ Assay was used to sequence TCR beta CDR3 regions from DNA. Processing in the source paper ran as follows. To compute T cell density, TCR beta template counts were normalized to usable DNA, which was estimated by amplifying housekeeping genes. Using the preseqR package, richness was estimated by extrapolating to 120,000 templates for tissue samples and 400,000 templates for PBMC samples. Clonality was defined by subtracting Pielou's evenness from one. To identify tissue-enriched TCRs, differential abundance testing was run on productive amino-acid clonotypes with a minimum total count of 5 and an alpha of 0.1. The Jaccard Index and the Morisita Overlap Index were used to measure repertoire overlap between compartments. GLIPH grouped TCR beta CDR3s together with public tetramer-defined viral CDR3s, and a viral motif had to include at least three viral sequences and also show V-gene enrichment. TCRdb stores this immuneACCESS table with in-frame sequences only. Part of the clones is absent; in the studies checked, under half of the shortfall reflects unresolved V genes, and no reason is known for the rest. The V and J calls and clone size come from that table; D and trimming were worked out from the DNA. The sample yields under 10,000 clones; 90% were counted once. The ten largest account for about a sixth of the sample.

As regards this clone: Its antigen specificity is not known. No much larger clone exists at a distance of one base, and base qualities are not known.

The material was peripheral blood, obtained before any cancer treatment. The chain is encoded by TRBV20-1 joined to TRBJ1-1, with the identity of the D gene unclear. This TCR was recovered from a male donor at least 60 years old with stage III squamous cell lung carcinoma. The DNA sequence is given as TGCAGTGCTAGGGCGGAAACTGAAGCTTTCTTT. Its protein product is CSARAETEAFF.